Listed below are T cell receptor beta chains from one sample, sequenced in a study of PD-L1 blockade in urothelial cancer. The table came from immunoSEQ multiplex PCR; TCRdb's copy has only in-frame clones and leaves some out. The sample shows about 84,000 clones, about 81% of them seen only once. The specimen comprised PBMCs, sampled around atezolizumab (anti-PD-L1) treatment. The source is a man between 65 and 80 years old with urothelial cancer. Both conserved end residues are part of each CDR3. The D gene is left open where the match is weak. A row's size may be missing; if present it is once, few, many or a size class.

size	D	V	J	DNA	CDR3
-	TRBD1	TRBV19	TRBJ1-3	TGTGCCAGTGTCGAACCGGACAGGGTCCTCTCTGGAAACACCATATATTTT	CASVEPDRVLSGNTIYF
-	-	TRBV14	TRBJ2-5	TGTGCCAGCAGCCAAGATTGGGCCGGTATCCAAGAGACCCAGTACTTC	CASSQDWAGIQETQYF
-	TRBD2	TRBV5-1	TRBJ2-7	TGCGCCAGCAGCTTGGTTCTAGCGGGGGACCTACACGAGCAGTACTTC	CASSLVLAGDLHEQYF
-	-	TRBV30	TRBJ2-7	TGTGCCTGGAGTTCATCTAGTGCCCAGACAGTGGCCTACGAGCAGTACTTC	CAWSSSSAQTVAYEQYF
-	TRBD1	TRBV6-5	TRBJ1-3	TGTGCCAGCAGCCGGGACAGTGGTACAAACACCATATATTTT	CASSRDSGTNTIYF
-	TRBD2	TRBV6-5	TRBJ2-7	TGTGCCAGCACCCAGGCGGCTAGCGGGAACCACGAGCAGTACTTC	CASTQAASGNHEQYF
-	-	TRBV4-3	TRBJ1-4	TGCGCCAGCAGCCAAGATCTACAGGGAGATGAAAAACTGTTTTTT	CASSQDLQGDEKLFF
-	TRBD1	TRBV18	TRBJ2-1	TGTGCCAGCTCACCGGGGACAGGCGATGAGCAGTTCTTC	CASSPGTGDEQFF
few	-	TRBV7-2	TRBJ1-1	TGTGCCAGCAGCTTGGGGGCAAACACTGAAGCTTTCTTT	CASSLGANTEAFF
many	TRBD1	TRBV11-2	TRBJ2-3	TGTGCCAGCACCGGACAGGGCGGAGCAGATACGCAGTATTTT	CASTGQGGADTQYF
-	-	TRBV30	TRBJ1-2	TGTGCCTGGAGCAAATGGGAGGGTGTTGGCTACACCTTC	CAWSKWEGVGYTF
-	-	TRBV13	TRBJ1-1	TGTGCCAGCAGCCCTGATCGACAGGCGCTCACTGAAGCTTTCTTT	CASSPDRQALTEAFF
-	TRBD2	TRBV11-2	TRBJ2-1	TGTGCCAGCAGCCCCGGGACTAGCGGGACTAATGAGCAGTTCTTC	CASSPGTSGTNEQFF
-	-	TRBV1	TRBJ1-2	TGCACCAGCAGGCCAGGCGTGCGAAAGACCTATGGCTACACCTTC	CTSRPGVRKTYGYTF
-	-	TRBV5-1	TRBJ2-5	TGCGCCAGCAGCTGGGGGGTTGGCCGTCAGGAGACCCAGTACTTC	CASSWGVGRQETQYF
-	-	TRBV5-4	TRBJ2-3	TGTGCCAGCAGTTTTTCGGGGTCTAGCACAGATACGCAGTATTTT	CASSFSGSSTDTQYF
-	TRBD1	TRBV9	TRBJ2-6	TGTGCCAGCAGCGAGGGACAGGGGTTCTCTGGGGCCAACGTCCTGACTTTC	CASSEGQGFSGANVLTF
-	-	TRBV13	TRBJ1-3	TGTGCCAGCAGCGCCCAATCTAGTGGAAACACCATATATTTT	CASSAQSSGNTIYF
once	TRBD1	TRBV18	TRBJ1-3	TGTGCCAGCTCACCAAGTCCACAGGGGACCTCTGGAAACACCATATATTTT	CASSPSPQGTSGNTIYF
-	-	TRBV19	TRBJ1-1	TGTGCCAGTAGTATAGCAGTCGGCCCGGGTACTGAAGCTTTCTTT	CASSIAVGPGTEAFF
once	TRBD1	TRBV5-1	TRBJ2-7	TGCGCCAGCAGCTCTAGTCCCGGGACAGGTTACGGGCAGTACTTC	CASSSSPGTGYGQYF
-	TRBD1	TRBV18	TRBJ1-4	TGTGCCAGCTCACCACGTGGACAGGGGGCAAGCTCAACTAATGAAAAACTGTTTTTT	CASSPRGQGASSTNEKLFF
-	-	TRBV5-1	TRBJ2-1	TGCGCCAGCAGCTTGGGGTTAGACAATGAGCAGTTCTTC	CASSLGLDNEQFF
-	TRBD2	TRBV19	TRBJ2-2	TGTGCCAGTAGTATGCCACTAGCGGTGAACACCGGGGAGCTGTTTTTT	CASSMPLAVNTGELFF
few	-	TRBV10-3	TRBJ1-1	TGTGCCATCAGTGTAGGCAGGGACACTGAAGCTTTCTTT	CAISVGRDTEAFF
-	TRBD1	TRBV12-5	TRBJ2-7	TGTGCTAGTGGTTTGTTGGACAGGGGGCTGGAGTACGAGCAGTACTTC	CASGLLDRGLEYEQYF
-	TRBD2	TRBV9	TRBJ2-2	TGTGCCAGCAGCGTAGAATCGACAAGCGGGAGAGGGACCGGGGAGCTGTTTTTT	CASSVESTSGRGTGELFF
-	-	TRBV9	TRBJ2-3	TGTGCCAGCAGCGGCGGGGCCAGAGGCACAGATACGCAGTATTTT	CASSGGARGTDTQYF
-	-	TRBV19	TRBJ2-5	TGTGCCAGTAGTATGGAGAGGGAAGAGACCCAGTACTTC	CASSMEREETQYF
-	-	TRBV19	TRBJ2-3	TGTGCCAGTAGTATCGGACACCTCACAGATACGCAGTATTTT	CASSIGHLTDTQYF
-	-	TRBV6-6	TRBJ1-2	TGTGCCAGCAGTTACTCTAATAACTATGGCTACACCTTC	CASSYSNNYGYTF
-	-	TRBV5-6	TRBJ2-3	TGTGCCAGCAGCCCAAATAAACTAGCAAATACGCAGTATTTT	CASSPNKLANTQYF
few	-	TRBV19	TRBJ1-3	TGTGCCAGTAGTACCGAGGTCGGCTCTGGAAACACCATATATTTT	CASSTEVGSGNTIYF
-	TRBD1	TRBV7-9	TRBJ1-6	TGTGCCAGCAGCGAGGGACAGGACCCTGCACCCCTCCACTTT	CASSEGQDPAPLHF
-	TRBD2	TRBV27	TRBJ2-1	TGTGCCAGCAGCCGACTAGCGGGAGGGAATGAGCAGTTCTTC	CASSRLAGGNEQFF
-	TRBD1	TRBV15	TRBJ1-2	TGTGCCACCAGCAGATCTGGGACAGTCTATGGCTACACCTTC	CATSRSGTVYGYTF
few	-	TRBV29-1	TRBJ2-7	TGCAGCGTTGATGGTCCTACAGGGCGAGGAGGCGAGCAGTACTTC	CSVDGPTGRGGEQYF
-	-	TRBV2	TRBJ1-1	TGTGCCAGCAGTGAATCTCACACTGAAGCTTTCTTT	CASSESHTEAFF
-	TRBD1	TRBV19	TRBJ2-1	TGTGCCAGTAGGGGACAGGGACTCAACAATGAGCAGTTCTTC	CASRGQGLNNEQFF
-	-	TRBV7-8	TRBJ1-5	TGTGCCAGCAGCTTAGCGGACGGGGGTAGCAATCAGCCCCAGCATTTT	CASSLADGGSNQPQHF
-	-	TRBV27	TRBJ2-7	TGTGCCAGCAGAGGAGGCTACGAGCAGTACTTC	CASRGGYEQYF
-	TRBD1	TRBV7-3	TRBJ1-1	TGTGCCAGCAGCTTATCAGGGGGCGGTGTCACTGAAGCTTTCTTT	CASSLSGGGVTEAFF
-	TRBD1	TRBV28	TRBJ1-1	TGTGCCAGCATCCAAGGGGACAGGGGGAGGGCTGAAGCTTTCTTT	CASIQGDRGRAEAFF
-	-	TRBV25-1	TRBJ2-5	TGTGCCAGCAGTGAACAGACCGGGGAGGAGACCCAGTACTTC	CASSEQTGEETQYF